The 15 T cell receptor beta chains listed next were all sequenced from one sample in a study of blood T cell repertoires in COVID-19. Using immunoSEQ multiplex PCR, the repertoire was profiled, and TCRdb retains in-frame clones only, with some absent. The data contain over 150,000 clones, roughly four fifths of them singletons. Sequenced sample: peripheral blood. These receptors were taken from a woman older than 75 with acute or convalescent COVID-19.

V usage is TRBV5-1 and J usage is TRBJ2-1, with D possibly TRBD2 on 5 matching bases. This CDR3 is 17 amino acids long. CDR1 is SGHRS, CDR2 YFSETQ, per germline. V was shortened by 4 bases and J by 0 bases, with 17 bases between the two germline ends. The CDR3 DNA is TGCGCCAGCAGCCTCGCTGGAGGCTTTTCCTCCTACAATGAGCAGTTCTTC. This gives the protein CASSLAGGFSSYNEQFF.

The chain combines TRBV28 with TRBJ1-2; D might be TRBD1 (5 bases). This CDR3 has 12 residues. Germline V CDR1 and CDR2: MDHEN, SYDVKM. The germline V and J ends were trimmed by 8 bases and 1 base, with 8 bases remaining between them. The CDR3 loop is CASDDSNYGYTF. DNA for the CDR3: TGTGCCAGCGACGACAGTAACTATGGCTACACCTTC.

This CDR3 is CASSQTSIAGELFF. CDR3 DNA: TGTGCCAGCAGCCAAACTTCGATCGCCGGGGAGCTGTTTTTT. The gene calls are TRBV3-1 (or the pseudogene TRBV3-2) and TRBJ2-2; unclear D gene. Germline V gene lookup returns CDR1 LGHDT and CDR2 YNNKEL (reference sequence). The CDR3 is made up of 14 amino acids. Trimming took off 2 bases at V and 6 bases at J, with 10 bases between the two ends.

The CDR3 loop reads CASTRGQVTSGNTIYF. In DNA, the CDR3 is TGTGCCAGCACCCGGGGACAGGTAACCTCTGGAAACACCATATATTTT. This chain joins TRBV19 and TRBJ1-3; 8 bases agree with TRBD1. The CDR3 loop spans 16 amino acids. V was pared by 9 bases and J by 0 bases, with 10 bases of the junction left unmatched. Germline V lookup: CDR1 LNHDA, CDR2 SQIVND (reference sequence).

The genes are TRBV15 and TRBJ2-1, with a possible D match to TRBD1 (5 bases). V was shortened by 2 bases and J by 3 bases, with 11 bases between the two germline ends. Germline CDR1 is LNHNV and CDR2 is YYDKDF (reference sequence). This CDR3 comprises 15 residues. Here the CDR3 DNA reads TGTGCCACCAGCAGAACTGTCCAGGGCTACAATGAGCAGTTCTTC. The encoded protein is CATSRTVQGYNEQFF. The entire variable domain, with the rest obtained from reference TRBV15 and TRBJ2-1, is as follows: DAMVIQNPRYQVTQFGKPVTLSCSQTLNHNVMYWYQQKSSQAPKLLFHYYDKDFNNEADTPDNFQSRRPNTSFCFLDIRSPGLGDTAMYLCATSRTVQGYNEQFFGPGTRLTVL.

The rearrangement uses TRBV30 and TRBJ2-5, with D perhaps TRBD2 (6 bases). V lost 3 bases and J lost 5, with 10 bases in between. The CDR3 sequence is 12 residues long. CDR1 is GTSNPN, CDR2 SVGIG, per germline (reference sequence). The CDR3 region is CAWRRAGETQYF. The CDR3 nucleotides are TGTGCCTGGAGGAGGGCGGGGGAGACCCAGTACTTC.

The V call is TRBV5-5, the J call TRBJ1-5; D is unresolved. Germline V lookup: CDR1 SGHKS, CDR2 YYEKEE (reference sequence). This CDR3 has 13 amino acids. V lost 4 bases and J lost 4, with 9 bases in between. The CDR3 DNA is TGTGCCAGCAGCGCGGAATTTAATCAGCCCCAGCATTTT. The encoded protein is CASSAEFNQPQHF.

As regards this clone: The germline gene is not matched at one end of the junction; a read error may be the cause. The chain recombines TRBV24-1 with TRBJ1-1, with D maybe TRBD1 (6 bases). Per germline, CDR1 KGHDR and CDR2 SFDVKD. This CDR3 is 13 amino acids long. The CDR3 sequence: CATRDRQNTEAFF. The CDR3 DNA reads TGTGCCACCCGTGACAGGCAAAACACTGAAGCTTTCTTT.

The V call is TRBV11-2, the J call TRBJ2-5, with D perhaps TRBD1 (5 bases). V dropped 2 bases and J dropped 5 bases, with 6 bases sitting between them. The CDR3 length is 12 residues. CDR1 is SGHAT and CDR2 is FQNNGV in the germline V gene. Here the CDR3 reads CASSLKGETQYF. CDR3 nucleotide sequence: TGTGCCAGCAGCTTAAAGGGGGAGACCCAGTACTTC.

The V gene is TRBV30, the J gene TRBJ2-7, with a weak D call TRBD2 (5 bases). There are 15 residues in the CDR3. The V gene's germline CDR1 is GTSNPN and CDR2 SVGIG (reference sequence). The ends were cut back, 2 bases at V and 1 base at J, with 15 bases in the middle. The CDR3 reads CAWSKDHGESYEQYF. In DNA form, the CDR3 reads TGTGCCTGGAGTAAGGACCACGGGGAGTCCTACGAGCAGTACTTC.

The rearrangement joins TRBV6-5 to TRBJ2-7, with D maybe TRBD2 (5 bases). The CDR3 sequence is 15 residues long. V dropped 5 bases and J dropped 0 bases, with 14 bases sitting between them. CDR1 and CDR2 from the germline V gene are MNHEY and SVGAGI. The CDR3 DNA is TGTGCCAGCAGTAACGGAGGCACTGGCTCCTACGAGCAGTACTTC. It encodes CASSNGGTGSYEQYF.

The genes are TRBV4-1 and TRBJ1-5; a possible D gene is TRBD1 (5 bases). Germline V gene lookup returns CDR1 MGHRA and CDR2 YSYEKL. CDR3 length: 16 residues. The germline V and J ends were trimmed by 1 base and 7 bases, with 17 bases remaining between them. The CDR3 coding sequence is TGCGCCAGCAGCCAAGTTCCAGGGCCAGGGCAACAGCCCCAGCATTTT. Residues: CASSQVPGPGQQPQHF.

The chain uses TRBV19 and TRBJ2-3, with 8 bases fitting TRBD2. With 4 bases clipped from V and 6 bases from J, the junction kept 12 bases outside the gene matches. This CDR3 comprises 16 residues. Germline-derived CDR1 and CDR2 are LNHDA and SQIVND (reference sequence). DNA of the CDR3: TGTGCCAGTAGTACCTTGGAGACTAGCGTATCTGATACGCAGTATTTT. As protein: CASSTLETSVSDTQYF.

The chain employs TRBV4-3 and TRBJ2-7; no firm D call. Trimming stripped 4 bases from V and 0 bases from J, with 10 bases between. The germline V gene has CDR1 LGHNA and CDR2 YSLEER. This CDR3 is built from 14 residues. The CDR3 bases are TGCGCCAGCAGCCTTGCTGTTAGCTCCTACGAGCAGTACTTC. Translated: CASSLAVSSYEQYF.

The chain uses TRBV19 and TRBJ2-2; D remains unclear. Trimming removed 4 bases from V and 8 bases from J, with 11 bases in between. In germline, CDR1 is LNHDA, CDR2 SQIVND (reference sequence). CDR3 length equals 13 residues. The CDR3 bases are TGTGCCAGTAGTACCCCACTTGCGGGGGAGCTGTTTTTT. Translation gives CASSTPLAGELFF.